Sequencing of this T cell receptor (beta chain) was carried out in a study of T cells in Graves' hyperthyroidism and ophthalmopathy. Regions amplified from RNA transcripts were the TCR beta CDR3 regions. A set of HTBI primers served as the primers for a first-round RT-PCR of the TCR CDR3. A single record per CDR3 protein comes from TCRdb applying MiXCR to the multiplex PCR reads. The sample lists 500,000 to 650,000 distinct CDR3 sequences; about 15% were seen once. The sample was blood. This receptor was taken from a woman in her thirties or forties with Graves' hyperthyroidism.

CDR3 sequence: CASSLQGSRTDTQYF. CDR3 DNA sequence: TGCGCCAGCAGCTTACAGGGATCCCGCACAGATACGCAGTATTTT. The V and J genes are TRBV4-1 and TRBJ2-3; tentative D call: TRBD1 (6 bases). Germline V gives CDR1 MGHRA, CDR2 YSYEKL. The CDR3 runs to 15 residues. Trimming removed 5 bases at V and 1 base at J, with 13 bases between.